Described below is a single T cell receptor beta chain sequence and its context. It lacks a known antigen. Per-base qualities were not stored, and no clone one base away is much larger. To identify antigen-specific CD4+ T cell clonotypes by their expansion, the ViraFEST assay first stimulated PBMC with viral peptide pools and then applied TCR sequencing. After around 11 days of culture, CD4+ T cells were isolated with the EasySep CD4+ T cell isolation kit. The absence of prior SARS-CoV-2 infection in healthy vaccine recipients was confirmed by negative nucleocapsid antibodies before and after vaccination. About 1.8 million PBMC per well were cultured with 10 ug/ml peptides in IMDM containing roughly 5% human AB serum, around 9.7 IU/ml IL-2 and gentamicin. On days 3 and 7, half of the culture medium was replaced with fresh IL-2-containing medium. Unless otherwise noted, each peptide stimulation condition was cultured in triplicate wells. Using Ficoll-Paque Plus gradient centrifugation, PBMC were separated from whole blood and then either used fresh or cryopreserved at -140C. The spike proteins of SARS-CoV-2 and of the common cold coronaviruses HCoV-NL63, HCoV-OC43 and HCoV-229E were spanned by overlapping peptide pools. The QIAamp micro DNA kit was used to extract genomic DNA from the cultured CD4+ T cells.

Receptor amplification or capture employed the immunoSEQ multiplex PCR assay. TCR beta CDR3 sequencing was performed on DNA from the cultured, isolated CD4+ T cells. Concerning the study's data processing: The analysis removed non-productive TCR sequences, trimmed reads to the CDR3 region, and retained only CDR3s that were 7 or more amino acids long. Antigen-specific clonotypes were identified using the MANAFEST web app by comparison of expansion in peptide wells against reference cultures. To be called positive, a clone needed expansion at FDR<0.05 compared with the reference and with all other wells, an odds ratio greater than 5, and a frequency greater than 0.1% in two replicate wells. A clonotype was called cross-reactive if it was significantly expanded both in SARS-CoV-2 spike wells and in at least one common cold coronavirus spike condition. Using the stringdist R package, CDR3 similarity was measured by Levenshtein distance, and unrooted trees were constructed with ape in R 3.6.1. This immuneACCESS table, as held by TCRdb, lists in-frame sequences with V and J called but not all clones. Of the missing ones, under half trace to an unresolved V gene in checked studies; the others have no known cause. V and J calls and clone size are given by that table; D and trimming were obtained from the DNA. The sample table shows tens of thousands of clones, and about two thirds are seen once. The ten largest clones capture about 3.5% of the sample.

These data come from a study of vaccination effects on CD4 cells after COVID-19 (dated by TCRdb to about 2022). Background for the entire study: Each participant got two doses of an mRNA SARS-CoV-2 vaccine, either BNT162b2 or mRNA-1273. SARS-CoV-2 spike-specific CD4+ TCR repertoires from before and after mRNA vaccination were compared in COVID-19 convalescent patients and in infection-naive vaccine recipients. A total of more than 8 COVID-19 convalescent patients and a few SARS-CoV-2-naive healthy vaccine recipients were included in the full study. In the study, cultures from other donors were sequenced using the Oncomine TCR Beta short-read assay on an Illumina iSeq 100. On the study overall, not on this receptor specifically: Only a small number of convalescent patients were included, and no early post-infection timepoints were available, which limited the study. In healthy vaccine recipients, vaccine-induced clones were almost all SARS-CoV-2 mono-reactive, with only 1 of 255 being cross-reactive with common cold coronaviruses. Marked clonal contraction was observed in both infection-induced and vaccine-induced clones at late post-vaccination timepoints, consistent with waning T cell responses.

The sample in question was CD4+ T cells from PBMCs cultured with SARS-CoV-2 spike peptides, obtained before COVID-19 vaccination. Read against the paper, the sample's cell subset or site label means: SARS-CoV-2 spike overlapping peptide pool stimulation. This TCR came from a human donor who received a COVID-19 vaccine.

Here the CDR3 is given as CASSLGGGTYEKLFF. The nucleotide sequence is given as TGTGCCAGCAGCTTAGGAGGGGGGACGTATGAAAAACTGTTTTTT. The chain is made from TRBV7-9 and TRBJ1-4; the best D guess is TRBD1, with 6 bases matching. The V and J ends are trimmed by 1 base and 6 bases, leaving 12 bases between them. Its CDR3 holds 15 amino acids, cysteine through phenylalanine. The kept DNA is CDR3 alone, 45 bases in frame from the first base. From the germline V gene (reference sequence), CDR1 is SEHNR and CDR2 is FQNEAQ. With the portions outside the CDR3 filled from the reference TRBV7-9 and TRBJ1-4 genes, the complete variable region becomes DTGVSQNPRHKITKRGQNVTFRCDPISEHNRLYWYRQTLGQGPEFLTYFQNEAQLEKSRLLSDRFSAERPKGSFSTLEIQRTEQGDSAMYLCASSLGGGTYEKLFFGSGTQLSVL.